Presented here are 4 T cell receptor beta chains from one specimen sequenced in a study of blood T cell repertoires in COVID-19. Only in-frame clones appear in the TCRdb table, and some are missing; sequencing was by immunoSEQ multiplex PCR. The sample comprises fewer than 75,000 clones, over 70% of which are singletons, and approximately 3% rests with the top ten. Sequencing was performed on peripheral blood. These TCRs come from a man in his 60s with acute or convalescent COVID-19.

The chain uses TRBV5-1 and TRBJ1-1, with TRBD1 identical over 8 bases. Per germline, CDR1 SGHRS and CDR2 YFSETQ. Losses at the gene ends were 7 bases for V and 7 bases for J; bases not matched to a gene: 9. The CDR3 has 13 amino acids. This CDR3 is CASLGPGQGEAFF. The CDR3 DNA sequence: TGCGCCAGCCTGGGTCCCGGACAGGGTGAAGCTTTCTTT.

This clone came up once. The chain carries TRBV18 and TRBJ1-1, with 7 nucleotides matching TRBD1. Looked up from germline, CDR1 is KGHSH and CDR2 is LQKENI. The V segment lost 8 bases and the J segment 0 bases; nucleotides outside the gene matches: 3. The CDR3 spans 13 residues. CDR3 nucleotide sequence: TGTGCCAGCCAGGGACAGCTGAACACTGAAGCTTTCTTT. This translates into CASQGQLNTEAFF.

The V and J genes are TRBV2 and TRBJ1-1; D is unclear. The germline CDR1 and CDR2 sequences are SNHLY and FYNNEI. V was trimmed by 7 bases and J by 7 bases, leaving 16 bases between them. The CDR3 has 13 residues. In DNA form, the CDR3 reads TGTGCCAGCATCGCTTTTGGGAGTATTGAAGCTTTCTTT. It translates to CASIAFGSIEAFF.

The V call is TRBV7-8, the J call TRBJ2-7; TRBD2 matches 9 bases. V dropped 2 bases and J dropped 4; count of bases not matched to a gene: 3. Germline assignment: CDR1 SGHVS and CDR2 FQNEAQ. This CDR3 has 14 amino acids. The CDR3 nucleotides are TGTGCCAGCAGCTTATTTAGCGGGAGTTACGAGCAGTACTTC. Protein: CASSLFSGSYEQYF. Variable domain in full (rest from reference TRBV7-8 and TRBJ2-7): GAGVSQSPRYKVAKRGQDVALRCDPISGHVSLFWYQQALGQGPEFLTYFQNEAQLDKSGLPSDRFFAERPEGSVSTLKIQRTQQEDSAVYLCASSLFSGSYEQYFGPGTRLTVT.